The next 11 T cell receptor beta chains were all read from a single sample in a study of human T cells and chemical hapten exposure. TCRdb reprocessed the RACE reads with MiXCR, giving one entry per CDR3 protein. Among nearly 350,000 distinct CDR3 sequences listed, approximately 6.3% were seen once. Time point noted: patch test 1, 2 weeks after DPC sensitization. The treatment is: therapeutic diphenylcyclopropenone sensitization with weekly scalp DPC. Sequencing used whole blood, obtained in connection with sensitization to the hapten diphenylcyclopropenone (DPC). The receptors stem from a woman aged 18-30 years with alopecia areata. Some clones in this sample may be carry-over from other donors' samples.

The chain recombines TRBV2 with TRBJ1-5; the D is unclear. CDR1 is SNHLY, CDR2 FYNNEI, per germline. The CDR3 has 12 residues. V lost 5 bases, J lost 5 bases, and 7 bases lay in between. This CDR3 reads CASSYDDQPQHF. DNA for the CDR3: TGTGCCAGCAGTTATGATGATCAGCCCCAGCATTTT.

This clonotype has just a few counts. This sequence joins TRBV11-3 and TRBJ2-7; no firm D call. The CDR3 is made up of 13 amino acids. The germline V gene has CDR1 SGHNT and CDR2 YENEEA. V was shortened by 1 base and J by 7 bases, with 11 bases between the two germline ends. DNA for the CDR3: TGTGCCAGCAGCTTAGGAGACCGTCGTGAGCAGTACTTC. The encoded protein is CASSLGDRREQYF.

There are many counts of this clonotype. CDR3 protein: CSASLGLAGGLGTDTQYF. The CDR3 DNA follows: TGCAGTGCTAGTCTGGGCCTAGCGGGGGGGCTCGGCACAGATACGCAGTATTTT. The V gene is TRBV20-1, the J gene TRBJ2-3, with TRBD2 identical over 12 bases. V lost 3 bases and J lost 1; bases outside the gene matches: 11. CDR1 and CDR2 from the germline V gene are DFQATT and SNEGSKA (reference sequence). The CDR3 runs 18 residues.

This clonotype was detected a few times. The rearrangement links TRBV25-1 to TRBJ1-4; TRBD1 aligns across 7 bases. This CDR3 contains 16 residues. The V gene end was trimmed by 1 base and the J gene end by 7 bases; junction bases not matched to a gene: 9. Germline CDR1 reads MGHDK; CDR2 reads SYGVNS. Written as DNA, the CDR3 is TGTGCCAGCAGTGAATTCCGGACAGGTGGTGGTGAAAAACTGTTTTTT. This codes for CASSEFRTGGGEKLFF.

This clonotype was recorded at least ten times. This clone may be a read error of a much larger clone one base away. The genes are TRBV28 and TRBJ2-6; D gene uncertain. Trimming shortened V by 5 bases and J by 2 bases, and 1 base separated the two germline ends. The length of the CDR3 is 12 residues. Per the germline V gene, CDR1 is MDHEN and CDR2 is SYDVKM. The CDR3: CASSTGANVLTF. CDR3 coding DNA: TGTGCCAGCAGTACTGGGGCCAACGTCCTGACTTTC. The entire variable domain, with the rest obtained from reference TRBV28 and TRBJ2-6, is as follows: DVKVTQSSRYLVKRTGEKVFLECVQDMDHENMFWYRQDPGLGLRLIYFSYDVKMKEKGDIPEGYSVSREKKERFSLILESASTNQTSMYLCASSTGANVLTFGAGSRLTVL.

In this sample, this clonotype turned up many times. The CDR3 bases are TGTGCCAGCAGTGCCCAACGGGAGCAGTTCTTC. It codes for CASSAQREQFF. This chain connects TRBV6-5 to TRBJ2-1; no definite D call. Per germline, CDR1 MNHEY and CDR2 SVGAGI. The CDR3 extends over 11 amino acids. The V end was cut by 5 bases, the J end by 10 bases, with 9 bases between.

This chain connects TRBV20-1 to TRBJ2-3, with 13 positions matching TRBD2. CDR1 is DFQATT and CDR2 is SNEGSKA in the germline V gene (reference sequence). V lost 2 bases, J lost 3 bases, and 8 bases stayed unmatched. CDR3 length: 17 residues. The CDR3 protein is CSARRLAGGPSTDTQYF. In nucleotides, the CDR3 is TGCAGTGCTAGAAGACTAGCGGGGGGCCCCTCGACAGATACGCAGTATTTT.

This clonotype was counted between two and nine times. This chain uses TRBV6-6 with TRBJ1-2; tentative D call: TRBD1 (6 bases). CDR1 is MNHNY and CDR2 is SVGAGI in the germline V gene (reference sequence). CDR3 size: 13 residues. With 5 bases removed from V and 4 bases from J, the gap between germline ends came to 11 bases. CDR3 amino acids: CASSNREAYGYTF. DNA of the CDR3: TGTGCCAGCAGTAACAGGGAGGCCTATGGCTACACCTTC.

This clonotype appeared a few times. This chain's CDR3 is CASSAPVSGANVLTF. The CDR3 region has the DNA TGTGCCAGCAGCGCCCCCGTCTCTGGGGCCAACGTCCTGACTTTC. The chain recombines TRBV7-9 with TRBJ2-6; D ambiguous. The CDR3 is 15 residues long. Per the germline V gene, CDR1 is SEHNR and CDR2 is FQNEAQ (reference sequence). Trimming stripped 5 bases from V and 0 bases from J, with 8 bases between.

This clonotype was counted at least ten times. V and J are TRBV5-1 and TRBJ2-2; D is unresolved. The V end lost 6 bases, the J end lost 2 bases, and 11 bases lay between the germline ends. CDR1 and CDR2 from the germline V gene are SGHRS and YFSETQ. This CDR3 has 14 amino acids. CDR3 nucleotide sequence: TGCGCCAGCAAGGAAGAGGCAAACACCGGGGAGCTGTTTTTT. This codes for CASKEEANTGELFF. Filled out from reference TRBV5-1 and TRBJ2-2, the complete variable domain reads KAGVTQTPRYLIKTRGQQVTLSCSPISGHRSVSWYQQTPGQGLQFLFEYFSETQRNKGNFPGRFSGRQFSNSRSEMNVSTLELGDSALYLCASKEEANTGELFFGEGSRLTVL.

The chain links TRBV7-9 to TRBJ2-7; unclear D gene. The length of the CDR3 is 13 residues. Germline-derived CDR1 and CDR2 are SEHNR and FQNEAQ (reference sequence). Trimming took 4 bases from V and 3 from J, leaving 10 bases between them. The CDR3 region has the DNA TGTGCCAGCAGCTCCTCCCCGGACTACGAGCAGTACTTC. The encoded protein is CASSSSPDYEQYF.